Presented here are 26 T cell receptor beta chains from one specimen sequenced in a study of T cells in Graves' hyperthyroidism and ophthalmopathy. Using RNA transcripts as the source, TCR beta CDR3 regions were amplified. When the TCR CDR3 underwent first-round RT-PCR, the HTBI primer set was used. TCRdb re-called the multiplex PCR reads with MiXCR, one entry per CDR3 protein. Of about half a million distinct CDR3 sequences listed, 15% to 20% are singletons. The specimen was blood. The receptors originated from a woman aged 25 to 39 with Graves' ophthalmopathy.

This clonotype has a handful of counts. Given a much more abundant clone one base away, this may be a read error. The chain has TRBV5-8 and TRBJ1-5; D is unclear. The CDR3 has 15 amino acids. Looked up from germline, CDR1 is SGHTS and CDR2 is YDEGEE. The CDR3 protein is CAGSLVQDGNQPQHF. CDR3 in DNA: TGTGCCGGCAGCTTGGTCCAGGACGGCAATCAGCCCCAGCATTTT.

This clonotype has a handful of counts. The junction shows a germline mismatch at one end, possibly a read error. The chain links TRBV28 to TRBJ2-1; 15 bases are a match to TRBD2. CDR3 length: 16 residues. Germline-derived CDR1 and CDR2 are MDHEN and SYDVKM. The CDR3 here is CASRGLAGGTYDEQFF. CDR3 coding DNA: TGTGCCAGCAGAGGACTAGCGGGAGGGACCTACGATGAGCAGTTCTTC.

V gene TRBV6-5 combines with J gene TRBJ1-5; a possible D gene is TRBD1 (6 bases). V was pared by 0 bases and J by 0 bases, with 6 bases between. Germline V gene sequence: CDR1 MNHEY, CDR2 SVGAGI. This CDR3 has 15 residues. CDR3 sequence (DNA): TGTGCCAGCAGTTACTCGGGGGCTAGCAATCAGCCCCAGCATTTT. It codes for CASSYSGASNQPQHF.

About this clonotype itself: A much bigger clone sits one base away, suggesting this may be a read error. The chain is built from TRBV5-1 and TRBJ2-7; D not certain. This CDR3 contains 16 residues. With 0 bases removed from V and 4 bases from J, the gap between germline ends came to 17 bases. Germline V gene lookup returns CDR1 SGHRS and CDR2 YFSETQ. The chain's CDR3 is CASSLGGGYVTYEQYF. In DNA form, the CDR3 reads TGCGCCAGCAGCTTGGGAGGTGGTTACGTCACTTACGAGCAGTACTTC.

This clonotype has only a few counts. Here the CDR3 DNA reads TGTGCCTGGGTCCGGGACAGGCCCTACGAGCAGTACTTC. It is translated as CAWVRDRPYEQYF. V usage is TRBV30 and J usage is TRBJ2-7, with TRBD1 matching 8 bases. V dropped 5 bases and J dropped 2; count of bases not matched to a gene: 5. The germline CDR1 and CDR2 sequences are GTSNPN and SVGIG (reference sequence). This CDR3 spans 13 amino acids. The variable domain in full, completed from reference TRBV30 and TRBJ2-7, reads SQTIHQWPATLVQPVGSPLSLECTVEGTSNPNLYWYRQAAGRGLQLLFYSVGIGQISSEVPQNLSASRPQDRQFILSSKKLLLSDSGFYLCAWVRDRPYEQYFGPGTRLTVT.

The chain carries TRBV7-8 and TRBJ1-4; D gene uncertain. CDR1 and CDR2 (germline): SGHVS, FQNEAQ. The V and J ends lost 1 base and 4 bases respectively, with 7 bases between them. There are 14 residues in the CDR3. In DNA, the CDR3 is TGTGCCAGCAGCTTAGAAGGAGATAATGAAAAACTGTTTTTT. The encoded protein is CASSLEGDNEKLFF.

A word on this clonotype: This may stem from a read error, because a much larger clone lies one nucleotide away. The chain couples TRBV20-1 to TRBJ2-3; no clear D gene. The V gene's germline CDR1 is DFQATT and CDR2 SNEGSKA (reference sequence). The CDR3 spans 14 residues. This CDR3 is CSANRNAGTDAQYF. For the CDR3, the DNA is TGCAGTGCTAACCGAAACGCCGGCACAGATGCGCAGTATTTT.

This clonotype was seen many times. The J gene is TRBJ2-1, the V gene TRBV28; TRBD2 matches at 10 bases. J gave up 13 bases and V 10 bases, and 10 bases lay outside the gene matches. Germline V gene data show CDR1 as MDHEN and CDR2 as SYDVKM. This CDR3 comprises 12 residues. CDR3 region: CATGSGRPTQFF. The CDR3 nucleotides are TGTGCCACCGGTAGCGGGAGGCCGACCCAGTTCTTC.

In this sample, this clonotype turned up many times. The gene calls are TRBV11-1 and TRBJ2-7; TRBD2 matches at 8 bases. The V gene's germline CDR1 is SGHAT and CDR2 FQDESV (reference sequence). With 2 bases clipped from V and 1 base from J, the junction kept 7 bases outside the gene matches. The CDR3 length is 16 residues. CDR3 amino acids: CASSLPAGLVSYEQYF. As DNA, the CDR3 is TGTGCCAGCAGCTTACCTGCGGGACTAGTGTCCTACGAGCAGTACTTC.

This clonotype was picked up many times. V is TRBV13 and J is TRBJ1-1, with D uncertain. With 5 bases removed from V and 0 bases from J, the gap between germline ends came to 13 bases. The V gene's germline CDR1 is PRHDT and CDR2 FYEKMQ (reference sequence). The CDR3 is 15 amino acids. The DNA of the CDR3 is TGTGCCAGCAGCCCCGAGGAGCGTCTGAACACTGAAGCTTTCTTT. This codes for CASSPEERLNTEAFF. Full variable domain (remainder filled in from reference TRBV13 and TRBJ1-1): AAGVIQSPRHLIKEKRETATLKCYPIPRHDTVYWYQQGPGQDPQFLISFYEKMQSDKGSIPDRFSAQQFSDYHSELNMSSLELGDSALYFCASSPEERLNTEAFFGQGTRLTVV.

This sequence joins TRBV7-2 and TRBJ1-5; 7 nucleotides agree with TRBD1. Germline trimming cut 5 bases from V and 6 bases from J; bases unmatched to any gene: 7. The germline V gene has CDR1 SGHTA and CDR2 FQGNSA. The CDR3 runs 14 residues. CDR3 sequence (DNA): TGTGCCAGCAGCACCGACAGGGCTTCTCAGCCCCAGCATTTT. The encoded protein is CASSTDRASQPQHF.

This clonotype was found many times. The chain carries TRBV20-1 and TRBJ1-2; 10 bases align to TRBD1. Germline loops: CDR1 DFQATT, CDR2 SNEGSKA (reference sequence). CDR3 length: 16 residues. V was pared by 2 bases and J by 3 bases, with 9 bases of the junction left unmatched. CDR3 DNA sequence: TGCAGTGCTAGAAGTATGCGGGACAGGGGAGACTATGGCTACACCTTC. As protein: CSARSMRDRGDYGYTF.

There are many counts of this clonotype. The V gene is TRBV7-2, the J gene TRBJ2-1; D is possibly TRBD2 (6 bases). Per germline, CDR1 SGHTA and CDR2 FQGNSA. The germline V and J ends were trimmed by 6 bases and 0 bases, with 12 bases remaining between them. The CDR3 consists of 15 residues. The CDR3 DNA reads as TGTGCCAGCAGTGAGCGGGTCAGCTCCTACAATGAGCAGTTCTTC. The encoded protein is CASSERVSSYNEQFF. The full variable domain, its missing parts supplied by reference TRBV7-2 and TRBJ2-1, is GAGVSQSPSNKVTEKGKDVELRCDPISGHTALYWYRQSLGQGLEFLIYFQGNSAPDKSGLPSDRFSAERTGGSVSTLTIQRTQQEDSAVYLCASSERVSSYNEQFFGPGTRLTVL.

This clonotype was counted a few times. The chain's CDR3 is CASSFQQVSTEAFF. The CDR3 DNA follows: TGTGCCAGCAGTTTTCAACAGGTCTCCACTGAAGCTTTCTTT. The chain couples TRBV12-3 or TRBV12-4 to TRBJ1-1; a weak D match, TRBD1 (5 bases). The length of the CDR3 is 14 residues. V was cut by 3 bases and J by 4 bases, with 12 bases left in between.

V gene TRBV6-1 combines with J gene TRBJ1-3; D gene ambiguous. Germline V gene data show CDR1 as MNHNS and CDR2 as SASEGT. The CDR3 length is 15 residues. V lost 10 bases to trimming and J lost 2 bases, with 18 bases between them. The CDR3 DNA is TGTGCCAACAAAACTGGGTCGGGAGCTGGAAACACCATATATTTT. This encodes CANKTGSGAGNTIYF.

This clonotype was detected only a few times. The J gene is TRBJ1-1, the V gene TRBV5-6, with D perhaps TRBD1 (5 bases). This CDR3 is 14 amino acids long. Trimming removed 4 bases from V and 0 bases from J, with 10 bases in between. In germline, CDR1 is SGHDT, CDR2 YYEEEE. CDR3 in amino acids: CASSLDILNTEAFF. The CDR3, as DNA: TGTGCCAGCAGCCTGGACATATTGAACACTGAAGCTTTCTTT.

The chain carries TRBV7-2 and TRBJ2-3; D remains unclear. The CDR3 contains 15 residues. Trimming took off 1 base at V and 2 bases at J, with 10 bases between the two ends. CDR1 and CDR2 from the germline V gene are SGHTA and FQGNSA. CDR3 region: CASSLVRPNTDTQYF. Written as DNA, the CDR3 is TGTGCCAGCAGCTTAGTTAGGCCTAACACAGATACGCAGTATTTT.

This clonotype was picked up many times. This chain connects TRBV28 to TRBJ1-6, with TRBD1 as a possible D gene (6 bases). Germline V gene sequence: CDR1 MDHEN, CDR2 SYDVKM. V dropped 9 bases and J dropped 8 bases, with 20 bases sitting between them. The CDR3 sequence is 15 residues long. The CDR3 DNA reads TGTGCCAGTTCAACATATGGGGGGCCGGATTCACCCCTCCACTTT. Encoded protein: CASSTYGGPDSPLHF.

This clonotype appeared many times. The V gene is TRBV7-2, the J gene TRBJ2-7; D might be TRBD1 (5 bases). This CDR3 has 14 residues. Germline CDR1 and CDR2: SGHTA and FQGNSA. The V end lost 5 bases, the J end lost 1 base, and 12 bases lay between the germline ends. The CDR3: CASSEPDRSYEQYF. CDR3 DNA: TGTGCCAGCAGCGAACCCGACAGATCCTACGAGCAGTACTTC.

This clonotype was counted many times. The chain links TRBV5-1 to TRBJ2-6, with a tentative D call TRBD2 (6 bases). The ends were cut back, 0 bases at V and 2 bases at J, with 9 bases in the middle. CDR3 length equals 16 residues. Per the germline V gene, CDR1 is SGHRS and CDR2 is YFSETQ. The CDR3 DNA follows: TGCGCCAGCAGCTTGGTTTCGGGGGCTGGGGCCAACGTCCTGACTTTC. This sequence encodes CASSLVSGAGANVLTF.

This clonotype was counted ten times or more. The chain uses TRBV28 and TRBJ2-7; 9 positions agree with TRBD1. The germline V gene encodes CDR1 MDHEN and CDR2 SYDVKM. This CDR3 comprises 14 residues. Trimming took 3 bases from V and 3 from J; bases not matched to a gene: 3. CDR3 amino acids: CASSFPTGGYEQYF. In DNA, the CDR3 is TGTGCCAGCAGTTTTCCGACAGGGGGCTACGAGCAGTACTTC.

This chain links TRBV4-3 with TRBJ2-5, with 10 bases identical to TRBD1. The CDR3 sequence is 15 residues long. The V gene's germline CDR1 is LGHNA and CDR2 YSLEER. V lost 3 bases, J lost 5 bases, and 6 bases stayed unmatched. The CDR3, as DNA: TGCGCCAGCAGCCAGACAGGGGGCTCTGGGGAGACCCAGTACTTC. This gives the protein CASSQTGGSGETQYF.

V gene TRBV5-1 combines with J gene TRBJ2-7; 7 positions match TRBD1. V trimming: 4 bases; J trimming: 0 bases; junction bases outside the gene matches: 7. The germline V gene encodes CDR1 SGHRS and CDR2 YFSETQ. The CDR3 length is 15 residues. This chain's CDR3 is CASSQTGASSYEQYF. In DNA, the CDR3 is TGCGCCAGCAGCCAAACAGGGGCGAGCTCCTACGAGCAGTACTTC.

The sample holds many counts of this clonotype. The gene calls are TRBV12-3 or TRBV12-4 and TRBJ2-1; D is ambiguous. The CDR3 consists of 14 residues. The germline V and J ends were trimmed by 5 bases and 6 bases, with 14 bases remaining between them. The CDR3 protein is CASSPPTPSNEQFF. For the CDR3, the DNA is TGTGCCAGCAGTCCTCCGACACCCTCCAATGAGCAGTTCTTC.

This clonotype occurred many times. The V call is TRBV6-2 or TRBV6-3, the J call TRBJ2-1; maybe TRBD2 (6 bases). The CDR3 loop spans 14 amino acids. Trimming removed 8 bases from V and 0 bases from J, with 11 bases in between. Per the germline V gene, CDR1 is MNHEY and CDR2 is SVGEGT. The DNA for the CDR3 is TGTGCCAGCCGCCGGGAGAGCTCCTACAATGAGCAGTTCTTC. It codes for CASRRESSYNEQFF.

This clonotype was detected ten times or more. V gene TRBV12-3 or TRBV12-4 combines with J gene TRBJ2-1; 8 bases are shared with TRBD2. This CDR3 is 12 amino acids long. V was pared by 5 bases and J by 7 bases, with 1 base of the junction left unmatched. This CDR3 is CASSGLANEQFF. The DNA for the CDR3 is TGTGCCAGCAGTGGACTAGCTAATGAGCAGTTCTTC.